Presented here are 13 T cell receptor beta chains from one specimen sequenced in a study of blood T cell repertoires in COVID-19. Libraries were prepared by immunoSEQ multiplex PCR; TCRdb keeps only in-frame clonotypes and omits some of them. The repertoire holds roughly 380,000 clones, with around nine tenths as singletons. Sequenced: PBMCs or T cells enriched from blood (not recorded which). All receptors derive from a woman younger than 45 who had been exposed to COVID-19.

The rearrangement joins TRBV6-5 to TRBJ2-5; D gene unclear. This CDR3 has 11 amino acids. In germline, CDR1 is MNHEY, CDR2 SVGAGI. V lost 4 bases and J lost 3, with 3 bases in between. The CDR3 is CASSLEETQYF. DNA of the CDR3: TGTGCCAGCAGTTTAGAAGAGACCCAGTACTTC.

The gene calls are TRBV11-3 and TRBJ2-5, with 7 bases identical to TRBD2. V was pared by 0 bases and J by 5 bases, with 6 bases of the junction left unmatched. The V gene's germline CDR1 is SGHNT and CDR2 YENEEA. CDR3 length: 15 residues. The CDR3 loop reads CASSLDGGRGETQYF. The CDR3 nucleotides are TGTGCCAGCAGCTTAGATGGCGGGAGAGGCGAGACCCAGTACTTC. Variable domain in full (rest from reference TRBV11-3 and TRBJ2-5): EAGVVQSPRYKIIEKKQPVAFWCNPISGHNTLYWYLQNLGQGPELLIRYENEEAVDDSQLPKDRFSAERLKGVDSTLKIQPAELGDSAVYLCASSLDGGRGETQYFGPGTRLLVL.

The chain links TRBV28 to TRBJ2-7, with 10 nucleotides matching TRBD1. Germline V gene lookup returns CDR1 MDHEN and CDR2 SYDVKM. Germline trimming cut 5 bases from V and 3 bases from J; bases unmatched to any gene: 7. The CDR3 is made up of 15 amino acids. The CDR3 region is CASSPARDRGYEQYF. The CDR3 coding sequence is TGTGCCAGCAGTCCGGCCAGGGACAGGGGCTACGAGCAGTACTTC.

The rearrangement uses TRBV3-1 (or the pseudogene TRBV3-2) and TRBJ2-7, with 8 bases that match TRBD2. The CDR3 extends over 15 amino acids. Trimming at V came to 3 bases and at J to 4 bases, leaving 8 bases not matched to a gene. The germline V gene encodes CDR1 LGHDT and CDR2 YNNKEL (reference sequence). The CDR3 nucleotides read TGTGCCAGCAGCCAGGAGGGGACTAGAGCGTACGAGCAGTACTTC. As protein: CASSQEGTRAYEQYF.

V gene TRBV4-2 combines with J gene TRBJ1-2, with 7 bases matching TRBD1. With V trimmed by 2 bases and J by 3 bases, 3 bases remained unmatched. The CDR3 covers 14 residues. Germline loops: CDR1 LGHNA, CDR2 YNFKEQ. The CDR3 nucleotides are TGTGCCAGCAGCCAAACAGGGGCGCACTATGGCTACACCTTC. This codes for CASSQTGAHYGYTF.

The genes are TRBV24-1 and TRBJ2-4; 8 positions match TRBD1. Germline lookup yields CDR1 KGHDR and CDR2 SFDVKD. There are 16 residues in the CDR3. Trimming at V came to 4 bases and at J to 0 bases, leaving 4 bases not matched to a gene. DNA for the CDR3: TGTGCCACCAGTGACGGGGACAGGTTAGCCAAAAACATTCAGTACTTC. This gives the protein CATSDGDRLAKNIQYF.

This clone has more than one count but fewer than ten. At the DNA level, this CDR3 is encoded by other sequences in the same sample as well. The chain carries TRBV9 and TRBJ2-7; 7 bases match TRBD2. The length of the CDR3 is 14 residues. The ends lost 0 bases at V and 2 bases at J; junction bases unmatched: 2. Per the germline V gene, CDR1 is SGDLS and CDR2 is YYNGEE. This CDR3 reads CASSVGGSPYEQYF. In DNA, the CDR3 is TGTGCCAGCAGCGTAGGCGGGAGTCCCTACGAGCAGTACTTC.

This chain uses TRBV2 with TRBJ1-5; 8 bases align to TRBD1. CDR1 is SNHLY, CDR2 FYNNEI, per germline. The CDR3 sequence is 13 residues long. Trimming removed 4 bases from V and 8 bases from J; junction bases left unmatched: 4. In DNA form, the CDR3 reads TGTGCCAGCAGTGTCGACAGGGGCAAGCCCCAGCATTTT. Residues: CASSVDRGKPQHF.

The chain uses TRBV7-2 and TRBJ2-7; D may be TRBD2 (7 bases). V lost 8 bases, J lost 2 bases, and 19 bases lay in between. The germline gives CDR1 SGHTA, CDR2 FQGNSA. The CDR3 runs to 15 residues. The CDR3 DNA follows: TGTGCCAGCGCCCCGCGGGGGCACCCAACCTACGAGCAGTACTTC. Translation: CASAPRGHPTYEQYF.

This clone was observed a few times. The J gene is TRBJ2-1, the V gene TRBV28; 13 bases align to TRBD2. This CDR3 region has 17 residues. Germline V gives CDR1 MDHEN, CDR2 SYDVKM. Trimming at V came to 5 bases and at J to 5 bases, leaving 9 bases not matched to a gene. CDR3 residues: CASSPLAGGLKNNEQFF. CDR3 bases: TGTGCCAGCAGTCCACTAGCGGGAGGGCTGAAAAACAATGAGCAGTTCTTC. Supplemented by reference TRBV28 and TRBJ2-1, the full variable domain reads DVKVTQSSRYLVKRTGEKVFLECVQDMDHENMFWYRQDPGLGLRLIYFSYDVKMKEKGDIPEGYSVSREKKERFSLILESASTNQTSMYLCASSPLAGGLKNNEQFFGPGTRLTVL.

The V call is TRBV5-1, the J call TRBJ1-2, with D perhaps TRBD1 (5 bases). The germline CDR1 and CDR2 sequences are SGHRS and YFSETQ. CDR3 size: 16 residues. V was cut by 7 bases and J by 0 bases, with 19 bases left in between. The CDR3 sequence is CASGRGVPGANYGYTF. CDR3 coding DNA: TGCGCCAGCGGGCGGGGGGTCCCAGGAGCTAACTATGGCTACACCTTC.

V is TRBV28 and J is TRBJ1-6; TRBD1 agrees at 7 bases. CDR3 length: 12 residues. The junction had 3 bases not matched to a gene; V was cut back by 2 bases and J by 14 bases. Germline V gene data show CDR1 as MDHEN and CDR2 as SYDVKM. DNA for the CDR3: TGTGCCAGCAGTTTACGGCAGGGGGCCCTCCACTTT. It codes for CASSLRQGALHF.

This clone was detected once. The sample has other DNA sequences that encode this CDR3 too. This chain connects TRBV7-9 to TRBJ1-1; 11 bases fit TRBD1. This CDR3 is built from 16 residues. Germline lookup yields CDR1 SEHNR and CDR2 FQNEAQ (reference sequence). Unmatched junction bases numbered 6, after V lost 5 bases and J lost 1 base. The CDR3 loop reads CASSPGTGGPNTEAFF. In DNA, the CDR3 is TGTGCCAGCAGCCCTGGGACAGGGGGGCCGAACACTGAAGCTTTCTTT.